The clone carrying this T cell receptor beta chain came up once. This specimen belongs to a study of PD-L1 blockade in urothelial cancer. Study information: Most of the 29 patients were men with bladder-origin urothelial cancer. Blood yielded a median of around 150,000 T cells per sample.

The CDR3 consists of 15 residues. With 1 base removed from V and 5 bases from J, the gap between germline ends came to 14 bases. In germline, CDR1 is MGHRA, CDR2 YSYEKL. Time point denoted: peripheral blood 6 weeks after treatment start. Sequenced by immunoSEQ multiplex PCR; TCRdb stores in-frame clones only, minus some. The profile shows around 46,000 clones, roughly 78% of them singletons. The rearrangement joins TRBV4-1 to TRBJ2-5; D is perhaps TRBD2 (7 bases). The receptor was derived from a man aged 60 to 75 with urothelial cancer. Specimen: PBMCs, collected around atezolizumab (anti-PD-L1) treatment. For the CDR3, the DNA is TGCGCCAGCAGCCAAGTGGGGGGGCGGTTGGAGACCCAGTACTTC. It encodes CASSQVGGRLETQYF.